The next 26 T cell receptor beta chains were all read from a single sample in a study of OX40 agonist ivuxolimab in advanced cancers. Profiling relied on immunoSEQ multiplex PCR, and the TCRdb table lists in-frame clones only, not all of them. The sample gives tens of thousands of clones, around 84% of which show up once; 2.4% is in the top ten. The sample was CD4+ or CD8+ T cells sorted from blood, taken in a trial of the OX40 agonist ivuxolimab. These TCRs come from an adult with an advanced solid tumor such as melanoma, head and neck, liver or kidney cancer.

A few counts support this clone. This sequence joins TRBV28 and TRBJ1-2; TRBD1 is a possible D gene (5 bases). CDR1 MDHEN and CDR2 SYDVKM come from the germline V gene. Trimming left V 6 bases short and J 7 bases short, with 18 bases between. The CDR3 has 14 residues. CDR3 in DNA: TGTGCCAGCAGGCCAGGGTGGGGTTCGTCTGGCTACACCTTC. Translating gives CASRPGWGSSGYTF.

This chain connects TRBV4-2 to TRBJ1-4; D is perhaps TRBD1 (6 bases). V was trimmed by 0 bases and J by 8 bases, leaving 19 bases between them. Germline values: CDR1 LGHNA, CDR2 YNFKEQ. CDR3 length: 17 amino acids. The CDR3 loop is CASSQDGPGGKIEKLFF. CDR3 coding DNA: TGTGCCAGCAGCCAAGACGGACCGGGGGGCAAAATAGAAAAACTGTTTTTT.

This clone was seen a few times. V and J are TRBV5-4 and TRBJ1-1; D not resolved. Germline-derived CDR1 and CDR2 are SGHNT and YYREEE (reference sequence). The ends were cut back, 0 bases at V and 1 base at J, with 13 bases in the middle. This CDR3 has 16 amino acids. DNA of the CDR3: TGTGCCAGCAGCTTGGGCGACAATGTGCGGAACACTGAAGCTTTCTTT. It translates to CASSLGDNVRNTEAFF.

The table lists this clone with a few counts. J is TRBJ1-2 and V is TRBV19; perhaps TRBD1 as D (6 bases). CDR1 and CDR2 (germline): LNHDA, SQIVND (reference sequence). The V and J ends lost 0 bases and 8 bases respectively, with 10 bases between them. The CDR3 is 13 residues long. CDR3 nucleotides: TGTGCCAGTAGTATAGATCCGACAGGCGGCTACACCTTC. Protein: CASSIDPTGGYTF.

This chain joins TRBV9 and TRBJ2-5, with 7 nucleotides matching TRBD2. The CDR3 has 17 residues. The germline gives CDR1 SGDLS, CDR2 YYNGEE. Germline trimming cut 3 bases from V and 1 base from J; bases unmatched to any gene: 12. The CDR3: CASSALPSGTFQETQYF. CDR3 DNA: TGTGCCAGCAGCGCCCTTCCTAGCGGAACTTTCCAAGAGACCCAGTACTTC.

This chain connects TRBV30 to TRBJ2-3; no definite D call. The CDR3 runs 13 residues. The germline V and J ends were trimmed by 2 bases and 2 bases, with 8 bases remaining between them. Germline-derived CDR1 and CDR2 are GTSNPN and SVGIG (reference sequence). CDR3 bases: TGTGCCTGGAGTTTCCCACCCACAGATACGCAGTATTTT. Protein sequence: CAWSFPPTDTQYF. The full variable domain, rest sourced from reference TRBV30 and TRBJ2-3, is SQTIHQWPATLVQPVGSPLSLECTVEGTSNPNLYWYRQAAGRGLQLLFYSVGIGQISSEVPQNLSASRPQDRQFILSSKKLLLSDSGFYLCAWSFPPTDTQYFGPGTRLTVL.

The rearrangement joins TRBV4-1 to TRBJ2-1; TRBD2 matches at 10 bases. Germline V gene lookup returns CDR1 MGHRA and CDR2 YSYEKL. The CDR3 length is 17 residues. The V and J ends lost 4 bases and 6 bases, in that order; junction bases with no gene match: 12. Written as DNA, the CDR3 is TGCGCCAGCAGCCTAACTTGGGCTAGCGGGAGAGGCAATGAGCAGTTCTTC. This translates into CASSLTWASGRGNEQFF.

The chain is built from TRBV9 and TRBJ2-2; 7 bases match TRBD2. Losses at the gene ends were 2 bases for V and 4 bases for J; bases not matched to a gene: 2. The CDR3 is 14 residues long. The germline V gene has CDR1 SGDLS and CDR2 YYNGEE. This CDR3 is CASSVPSGTGELFF. The CDR3 DNA is TGTGCCAGCAGCGTCCCTAGCGGCACCGGGGAGCTGTTTTTT.

The V and J genes are TRBV18 and TRBJ1-2; 10 bases fit TRBD1. Germline CDR1 is KGHSH and CDR2 is LQKENI. This CDR3 has 16 amino acids. V shed 6 bases and J 8 bases; nucleotides not matched to a gene: 15. The CDR3, as DNA: TGTGCCAGCTCTCTAACGTCGACCGGGACAGGGGAGGGCTACACCTTC. It yields the protein CASSLTSTGTGEGYTF.

This clone has only a few counts. Germline is not matched at one junction end, which may reflect a read error. The chain combines TRBV7-9 with TRBJ2-7; 11 nucleotides align to TRBD1. Germline-derived CDR1 and CDR2 are SEHNR and FQNEAQ (reference sequence). The CDR3 length is 15 residues. The CDR3 here is CASSPWTGGSHEQYF. For the CDR3, the DNA is TGTGCCAGCAGCCCTTGGACAGGGGGCTCCCACGAGCAGTACTTC.

This chain connects TRBV9 to TRBJ1-1; possible D gene TRBD1, 5 bases. Deletions cut 2 bases from V and 4 bases from J, with 12 bases between. The CDR3 has 14 residues. CDR1 and CDR2 (germline): SGDLS, YYNGEE. The CDR3 spells CASSVEGRGTEAFF. For the CDR3, the DNA is TGTGCCAGCAGCGTCGAGGGACGAGGCACTGAAGCTTTCTTT.

V is TRBV28 and J is TRBJ1-2, with 8 bases matching TRBD1. Trimming at V came to 7 bases and at J to 1 base, leaving 8 bases not matched to a gene. CDR1 MDHEN and CDR2 SYDVKM come from the germline V gene. CDR3 size: 15 residues. CDR3 DNA: TGTGCCAGCAACATCTGGACAGGGTTTAACTATGGCTACACCTTC. This encodes CASNIWTGFNYGYTF.

V usage is TRBV29-1 and J usage is TRBJ1-3; unclear D gene. There are 14 residues in the CDR3. Germline CDR1 SQVTM, CDR2 ANQGSEA. V lost 4 bases and J 0 bases, leaving 10 bases between the germline ends. CDR3 sequence (DNA): TGCAGCGTTGCTGAGGGAAGCTCTGGAAACACCATATATTTT. Its protein product is CSVAEGSSGNTIYF.

The rearrangement links TRBV11-2 to TRBJ2-1; D is uncertain. This CDR3 has 16 residues. V gave up 4 bases and J gave up 0 bases, with 13 bases separating them. The germline gives CDR1 SGHAT, CDR2 FQNNGV. CDR3 region: CASSSFTWDSYNEQFF. The CDR3 DNA is TGTGCCAGCAGCTCTTTCACATGGGACTCCTACAATGAGCAGTTCTTC.

Only a few counts were recorded for this clone. The chain recombines TRBV2 with TRBJ1-5, with 9 bases that match TRBD1. V lost 8 bases and J lost 4; bases outside the gene matches: 6. Germline assignment: CDR1 SNHLY and CDR2 FYNNEI. The CDR3 contains 14 residues. CDR3 DNA sequence: TGTGCCAGCCAACTAGGGACAGGGAATCAGCCCCAGCATTTT. This sequence encodes CASQLGTGNQPQHF.

J is TRBJ1-2 and V is TRBV14; D might be TRBD1 (6 bases). CDR1 is SGHDN and CDR2 is FVKESK in the germline V gene. V gave up 4 bases and J gave up 4 bases, with 10 bases separating them. This CDR3 contains 13 residues. CDR3 coding DNA: TGTGCCAGCAGCCGTGAAGGGGGCTATGGCTACACCTTC. It encodes CASSREGGYGYTF.

The chain has TRBV20-1 and TRBJ2-3; TRBD2 matches 11 bases. Germline V lookup: CDR1 DFQATT, CDR2 SNEGSKA (reference sequence). The length of the CDR3 is 11 residues. CDR3 residues: CRVSGGAVQYF. CDR3 sequence (DNA): TGCAGAGTTAGCGGGGGGGCCGTGCAGTATTTT.

V gene TRBV27 combines with J gene TRBJ2-1; 9 bases fit TRBD1. After removal of 6 bases from V and 9 bases from J, the junction contained 3 bases not matched to a gene. CDR1 MNHEY and CDR2 SMNVEV come from the germline V gene (reference sequence). The CDR3 extends over 12 amino acids. CDR3 coding DNA: TGTGCCAGCAGCTACAGGGGGCTTGAGCAGTTCTTC. Translated: CASSYRGLEQFF.

The chain combines TRBV5-5 with TRBJ2-1; D is ambiguous. The CDR3 is 11 residues long. Trimming left V 1 base short and J 15 bases short, with 11 bases between. The germline gives CDR1 SGHKS, CDR2 YYEKEE (reference sequence). The CDR3: CASSLYADPFF. CDR3 in DNA: TGTGCCAGCAGCTTGTACGCGGACCCGTTCTTC.

The rearrangement joins TRBV7-8 to TRBJ2-2; D is perhaps TRBD2 (5 bases). Germline V gene data show CDR1 as SGHVS and CDR2 as FQNEAQ. Trimming took off 3 bases at V and 7 bases at J, with 15 bases between the two ends. There are 15 residues in the CDR3. The CDR3 region has the DNA TGTGCCAGCAGCTTCGTTGGGAGCCTAGTCGGGGAGCTGTTTTTT. This encodes CASSFVGSLVGELFF.

V usage is TRBV5-1 and J usage is TRBJ2-7, with 7 bases identical to TRBD1. V dropped 4 bases and J dropped 7; count of bases not matched to a gene: 14. Germline CDR1 SGHRS, CDR2 YFSETQ. The CDR3 covers 15 residues. CDR3 in DNA: TGCGCCAGCAGCGTAGGGGACAGCCTCCTGGGGGAGCAGTACTTC. It is translated as CASSVGDSLLGEQYF.

CDR3 coding DNA: TGTGCCAGCAGCTTGGACGGGGGCACTGAAGCTTTCTTT. Its translation: CASSLDGGTEAFF. The rearrangement joins TRBV5-4 to TRBJ1-1, with a weak D call TRBD1 (5 bases). This CDR3 is 13 amino acids long. Germline V gives CDR1 SGHNT, CDR2 YYREEE (reference sequence). Trimming cost V 0 bases and J 4 bases, with 7 bases left between them. The variable domain in full, with the rest retrieved from reference TRBV5-4 and TRBJ1-1, is ETGVTQSPTHLIKTRGQQVTLRCSSQSGHNTVSWYQQALGQGPQFIFQYYREEENGRGNFPPRFSGLQFPNYSSELNVNALELDDSALYLCASSLDGGTEAFFGQGTRLTVV.

The gene calls are TRBV6-6 and TRBJ2-7; D is unclear. Germline CDR1 MNHNY, CDR2 SVGAGI (reference sequence). The V and J ends lost 6 bases and 4 bases respectively, with 7 bases between them. This CDR3 comprises 11 residues. CDR3 sequence reads: CASSQVYEQYF. CDR3 DNA: TGTGCCAGCAGCCAGGTATACGAGCAGTACTTC.

This clone was picked up one time. Written as DNA, the CDR3 is TGTGCCAGCAGCGGCGGGGGGGAAGGAACCTACGAGCAGTACTTC. Its protein product is CASSGGGEGTYEQYF. This chain connects TRBV6-5 to TRBJ2-7, with 9 bases lining up with TRBD2. Germline V gene lookup returns CDR1 MNHEY and CDR2 SVGAGI. This CDR3 contains 15 residues. The junction had 8 bases not matched to a gene; V was cut back by 6 bases and J by 2 bases.

This chain connects TRBV4-3 to TRBJ2-2, with 8 bases identical to TRBD1. The CDR3 extends over 14 amino acids. The ends lost 3 bases at V and 6 bases at J; junction bases unmatched: 3. Germline V gene data show CDR1 as LGHNA and CDR2 as YSLEER. The CDR3 sequence: CASSHQQGAGELFF. The CDR3, as DNA: TGCGCCAGCAGCCACCAACAGGGGGCCGGGGAGCTGTTTTTT.

CDR3 nucleotides: TGTGCCTGGACCCGCTGGCTGGGCGGGGTGGCTGAAGCTTTCTTT. This translates into CAWTRWLGGVAEAFF. The chain joins TRBV30 to TRBJ1-1; D unresolved. Germline assignment: CDR1 GTSNPN and CDR2 SVGIG (reference sequence). The CDR3 sequence is 15 residues long. V was cut by 4 bases and J by 6 bases, with 21 bases left in between.